The 8 T cell receptor beta chains below were found in one sample sequenced in a study of blood T cell repertoires in COVID-19. Produced via immunoSEQ multiplex PCR; TCRdb's table is partial and in-frame only. This repertoire shows 150,000 to 200,000 clones, 85% to 90% found once; its top ten account for 0.7% to 0.8%. The sequenced sample was peripheral blood. These receptors all come from a woman aged 70 to 79 with acute or convalescent COVID-19.

Only one count was recorded for this clone. This chain links TRBV6-2 or TRBV6-3 with TRBJ1-1; D is uncertain. The CDR3 consists of 12 residues. CDR1 is MNHEY and CDR2 is SVGEGT in the germline V gene. The V end lost 2 bases, the J end lost 10 bases, and 11 bases lay between the germline ends. CDR3 sequence reads: CASSYGGPPAFF. The DNA of the CDR3 is TGTGCCAGCAGTTACGGCGGTCCCCCAGCTTTCTTT.

The chain joins TRBV28 to TRBJ2-3, with 9 bases lining up with TRBD1. The trim removed 11 bases at V and 3 bases at J, leaving 6 bases unmatched. CDR3 length: 13 amino acids. Germline CDR1 is MDHEN and CDR2 is SYDVKM. CDR3 region: CAYRGQGTDTQYF. The CDR3 DNA reads TGTGCCTACCGCGGACAGGGGACAGATACGCAGTATTTT.

This chain uses TRBV7-6 with TRBJ2-1; 7 positions agree with TRBD1. With 5 bases clipped from V and 7 bases from J, the junction kept 11 bases outside the gene matches. The CDR3 is made up of 15 amino acids. Germline assignment: CDR1 SGHVS and CDR2 FNYEAQ. CDR3 DNA: TGTGCCAGCAGCCTCTACAGACAGGGTCGGAATGAGCAGTTCTTC. Protein product: CASSLYRQGRNEQFF.

The chain joins TRBV10-1 to TRBJ2-3; D perhaps matches TRBD1 (5 bases). V lost 6 bases to trimming and J lost 2 bases, with 9 bases between them. The CDR3 is made up of 13 amino acids. CDR1 is WNHNN, CDR2 SYGVQD, per germline (reference sequence). The CDR3 loop is CASSDSYTDTQYF. CDR3 DNA: TGCGCCAGCAGCGACAGTTACACAGATACGCAGTATTTT.

The gene calls are TRBV18 and TRBJ1-3; D is undetermined. This CDR3 is 14 amino acids long. CDR1 is KGHSH, CDR2 LQKENI, per germline. V lost 5 bases and J lost 3, with 11 bases in between. This CDR3 is CASSSRADGNTIYF. In DNA, the CDR3 is TGTGCCAGCTCATCAAGAGCGGATGGAAACACCATATATTTT.

The chain recombines TRBV19 with TRBJ1-2; maybe TRBD1 (6 bases). The V gene lost 3 bases and the J gene lost 4 bases, with 18 bases spanning the gap. The length of the CDR3 is 16 residues. Germline CDR1 and CDR2: LNHDA and SQIVND (reference sequence). The CDR3 nucleotides are TGTGCCAGTAGTATTGGGACACCAGGCACATCCTATGGCTACACCTTC. Translating it yields CASSIGTPGTSYGYTF.

CDR3 sequence reads: CASSNPGELFF. The CDR3 DNA reads as TGTGCCAGCAGCAATCCCGGGGAGCTGTTTTTT. This chain joins TRBV2 and TRBJ2-2; D is unclear. CDR3 length: 11 residues. V lost 6 bases, J lost 6 bases, and 5 bases lay in between. Germline values: CDR1 SNHLY, CDR2 FYNNEI.

The chain links TRBV3-1 (or the pseudogene TRBV3-2) to TRBJ1-6, with TRBD1 as a possible D gene (5 bases). Deletions cut 8 bases from V and 7 bases from J, with 15 bases between. The CDR3 consists of 14 residues. Looked up from germline, CDR1 is LGHDT and CDR2 is YNNKEL (reference sequence). The CDR3 spells CASGLGWGNSPLHF. In DNA, the CDR3 is TGTGCCAGCGGGCTAGGGTGGGGCAATTCACCCCTCCACTTT.